Listed here are 14 T cell receptor beta chains from one sample, sequenced in a study of T cells after yellow fever vaccination. TCRdb reprocessed the 5' RACE reads with MiXCR, giving one entry per CDR3 protein. The table lists 300,000 or so distinct CDR3 sequences, 6.8% of them singletons. Sequenced here: PBMCs, sampled 35 to 50 days after the first yellow fever vaccination. These TCRs come from a man between 18 and 29 years old who received the YFV17D yellow fever vaccine.

The chain is built from TRBV20-1 and TRBJ1-2, with D hard to call. The CDR3 covers 12 residues. Germline lookup yields CDR1 DFQATT and CDR2 SNEGSKA (reference sequence). With 7 bases removed from V and 10 bases from J, the gap between germline ends came to 19 bases. The CDR3 region is CSGHPPHMLYTF. In DNA, the CDR3 is TGCAGTGGGCACCCGCCCCATATGCTCTACACCTTC.

This clonotype was observed a handful of times. This chain uses TRBV19 with TRBJ2-7; the D gene is possibly TRBD2 (7 bases). V shed 7 bases and J shed 3 bases, with 16 bases lying between them. Germline V gene lookup returns CDR1 LNHDA and CDR2 SQIVND (reference sequence). The CDR3 has 14 residues. The CDR3 region is CASILGGAGYEQYV. The CDR3 DNA reads TGTGCCAGTATCTTGGGGGGGGCCGGCTACGAGCAGTACGTC.

The sample holds a few counts of this clonotype. This chain uses TRBV7-9 with TRBJ1-2; 8 bases are shared with TRBD1. Germline CDR1 reads SEHNR; CDR2 reads FQNEAQ (reference sequence). The CDR3 totals 17 residues. V lost 6 bases and J lost 7; bases outside the gene matches: 19. The CDR3 coding sequence is TGTGCCAGCAGTCACGCCCTTGGACAGGGATCTGGTCCTGGCTACACCTTC. Protein sequence: CASSHALGQGSGPGYTF.

The CDR3 loop reads CAIPDGRNEQYF. The CDR3 DNA is TGCGCCATTCCGGACGGCCGCAACGAGCAGTACTTC. The chain has TRBV10-1 and TRBJ2-7; D gene uncertain. The V end lost 10 bases, the J end lost 5 bases, and 15 bases lay between the germline ends. Germline V CDR1 and CDR2: WNHNN, SYGVQD (reference sequence). The CDR3 runs to 12 residues.

The table lists this clonotype with a few counts. The chain recombines TRBV5-4 with TRBJ2-1; D possibly uses TRBD1 or TRBD2 (6 bases each). Germline CDR1 reads SGHNT; CDR2 reads YYREEE (reference sequence). This CDR3 is built from 14 residues. With 4 bases removed from V and 7 bases from J, the gap between germline ends came to 15 bases. This CDR3 reads CASSLGGRGNEQFF. DNA for the CDR3: TGTGCCAGCAGCCTGGGGGGTAGGGGGAATGAGCAGTTCTTC.

This clonotype was seen only a few times. The chain is built from TRBV6-5 and TRBJ1-6; D perhaps matches TRBD1 (5 bases). Trimming shortened V by 4 bases and J by 10 bases, and 17 bases separated the two germline ends. Germline assignment: CDR1 MNHEY and CDR2 SVGAGI. This CDR3 contains 15 residues. The CDR3 is CASSFRDPDGSPLHF. CDR3 nucleotide sequence: TGTGCCAGCAGTTTCCGGGACCCGGACGGATCACCCCTCCACTTT.

This clonotype has only a few counts. This chain joins TRBV5-4 and TRBJ2-6, with a weak D call TRBD1 (6 bases). Germline V gene sequence: CDR1 SGHNT, CDR2 YYREEE (reference sequence). Trimming took 4 bases from V and 3 from J, leaving 11 bases between them. This CDR3 region has 15 residues. CDR3: CASSTRGLGANVLTF. As DNA, the CDR3 is TGTGCCAGCAGCACCAGGGGCCTTGGGGCCAACGTCCTGACTTTC.

This clonotype was seen a handful of times. V gene TRBV9 combines with J gene TRBJ2-1; D may correspond to TRBD1 or TRBD2 (6 bases each). V was pared by 1 base and J by 2 bases, with 10 bases between. This CDR3 has 15 amino acids. Germline values: CDR1 SGDLS, CDR2 YYNGEE. CDR3 residues: CASSVQGTPYNEQFF. The CDR3 bases are TGTGCCAGCAGCGTACAGGGGACTCCCTACAATGAGCAGTTCTTC. Complete variable domain (other parts from reference TRBV9 and TRBJ2-1): DSGVTQTPKHLITATGQRVTLRCSPRSGDLSVYWYQQSLDQGLQFLIQYYNGEERAKGNILERFSAQQFPDLHSELNLSSLELGDSALYFCASSVQGTPYNEQFFGPGTRLTVL.

This clonotype was seen ten or more times. The chain recombines TRBV12-3 or TRBV12-4 with TRBJ1-2; D gene ambiguous. V lost 2 bases and J lost 3, with 7 bases in between. This CDR3 comprises 13 residues. The CDR3 DNA sequence: TGTGCCAGCAGTTTAAGGGAGTACTATGGCTACACCTTC. Amino acid sequence: CASSLREYYGYTF.

The chain employs TRBV20-1 and TRBJ2-2, with TRBD1 identical over 7 bases. This CDR3 comprises 16 residues. Germline V CDR1 and CDR2: DFQATT, SNEGSKA (reference sequence). V lost 0 bases and J lost 4; bases outside the gene matches: 8. The CDR3: CSARDIRGQGTGELFF. CDR3 DNA sequence: TGCAGTGCTAGAGATATAAGGGGGCAGGGCACCGGGGAGCTGTTTTTT.

The table lists this clonotype with many counts. The rearrangement uses TRBV12-3 or TRBV12-4 and TRBJ1-1, with a possible D match to TRBD1 (5 bases). The CDR3 runs 14 residues. Trimming removed 2 bases at V and 7 bases at J, with 14 bases between. The CDR3 loop reads CASSLIPRTHEAFF. In DNA, the CDR3 is TGTGCCAGCAGTTTAATTCCCCGGACACATGAAGCTTTCTTT.

The V gene is TRBV10-3, the J gene TRBJ2-7; 9 nucleotides agree with TRBD1. Germline V lookup: CDR1 ENHRY, CDR2 SYGVKD. V lost 6 bases, J lost 4 bases, and 4 bases stayed unmatched. This CDR3 comprises 13 residues. The DNA of the CDR3 is TGTGCCATCAGCCGGGACAGGGATTACGAGCAGTACTTC. Translated: CAISRDRDYEQYF.

This clonotype was counted between two and nine times. The chain has TRBV5-4 and TRBJ2-3; D is possibly TRBD2 (6 bases). CDR1 is SGHNT, CDR2 YYREEE, per germline (reference sequence). V gave up 4 bases and J gave up 0 bases, with 15 bases separating them. The CDR3 is made up of 16 amino acids. CDR3 coding DNA: TGTGCCAGCAGCACCTCCGTACTAGCTAGCACAGATACGCAGTATTTT. It codes for CASSTSVLASTDTQYF.

In its sample, this clonotype was seen many times. The chain couples TRBV20-1 to TRBJ2-5; D possibly uses TRBD1 or TRBD2 (5 bases each). V was clipped by 6 bases and J by 5 bases, with 13 bases between them. The germline V gene has CDR1 DFQATT and CDR2 SNEGSKA (reference sequence). The CDR3 runs to 12 residues. CDR3 sequence: CSAQRDRETQYF. In DNA, the CDR3 is TGCAGTGCCCAGAGGGACCGCGAGACCCAGTACTTC.